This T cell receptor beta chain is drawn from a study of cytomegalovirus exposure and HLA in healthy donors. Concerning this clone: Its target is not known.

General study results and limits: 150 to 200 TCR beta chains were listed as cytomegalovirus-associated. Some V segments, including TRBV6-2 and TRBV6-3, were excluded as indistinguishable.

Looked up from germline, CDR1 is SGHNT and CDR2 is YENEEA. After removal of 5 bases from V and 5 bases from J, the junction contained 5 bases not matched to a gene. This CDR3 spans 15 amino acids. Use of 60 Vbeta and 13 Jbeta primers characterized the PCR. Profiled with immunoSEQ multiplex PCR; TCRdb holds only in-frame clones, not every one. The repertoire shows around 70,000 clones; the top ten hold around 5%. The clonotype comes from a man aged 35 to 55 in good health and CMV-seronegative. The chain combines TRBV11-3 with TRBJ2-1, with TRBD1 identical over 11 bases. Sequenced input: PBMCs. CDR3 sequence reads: CASSKGQGADNEQFF. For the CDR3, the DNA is TGTGCCAGCAGCAAAGGACAGGGGGCGGACAATGAGCAGTTCTTC.